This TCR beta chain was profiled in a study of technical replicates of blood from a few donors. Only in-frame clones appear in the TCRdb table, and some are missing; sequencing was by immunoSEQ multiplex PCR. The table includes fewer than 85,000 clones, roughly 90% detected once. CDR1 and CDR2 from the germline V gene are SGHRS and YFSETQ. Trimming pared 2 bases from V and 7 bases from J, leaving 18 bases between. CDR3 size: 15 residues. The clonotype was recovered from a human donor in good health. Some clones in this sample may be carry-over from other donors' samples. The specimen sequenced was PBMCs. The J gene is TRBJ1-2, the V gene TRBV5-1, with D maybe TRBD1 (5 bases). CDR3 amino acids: CASSLGPAGSGGYTF. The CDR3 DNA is TGCGCCAGCAGCTTAGGGCCCGCAGGGTCGGGTGGCTACACCTTC.